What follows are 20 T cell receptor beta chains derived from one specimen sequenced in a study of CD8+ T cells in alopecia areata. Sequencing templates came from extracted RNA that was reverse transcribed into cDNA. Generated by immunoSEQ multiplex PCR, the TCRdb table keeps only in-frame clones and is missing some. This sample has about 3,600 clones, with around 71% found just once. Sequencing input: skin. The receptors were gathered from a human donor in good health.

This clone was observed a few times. As DNA, the CDR3 is TGTGCCAGCAGCTTAGATCGGGCCGGCGAGCAGTACTTC. Translated: CASSLDRAGEQYF. The chain has TRBV11-2 and TRBJ2-7, with no clear D. The CDR3 totals 13 residues. V was shortened by 0 bases and J by 6 bases, with 9 bases between the two germline ends. The germline gives CDR1 SGHAT, CDR2 FQNNGV.

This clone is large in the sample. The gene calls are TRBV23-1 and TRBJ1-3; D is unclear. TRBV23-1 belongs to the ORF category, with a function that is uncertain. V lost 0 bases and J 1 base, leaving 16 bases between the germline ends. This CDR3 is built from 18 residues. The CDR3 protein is CASSQSRVKDLSGNTIYF. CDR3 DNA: TGCGCCAGCAGTCAATCCCGGGTCAAAGATCTTTCTGGAAACACCATATATTTT.

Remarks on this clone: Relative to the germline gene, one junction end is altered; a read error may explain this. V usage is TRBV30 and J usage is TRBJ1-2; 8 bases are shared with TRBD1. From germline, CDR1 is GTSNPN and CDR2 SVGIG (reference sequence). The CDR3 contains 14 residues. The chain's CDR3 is CARSVTGQGGGYTF. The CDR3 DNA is TGTGCCCGGAGTGTAACCGGACAGGGAGGGGGCTACACCTTC.

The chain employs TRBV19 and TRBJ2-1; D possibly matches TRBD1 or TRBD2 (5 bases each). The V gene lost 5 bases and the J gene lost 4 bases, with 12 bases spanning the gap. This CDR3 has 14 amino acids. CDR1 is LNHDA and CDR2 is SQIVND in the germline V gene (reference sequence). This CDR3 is CASSLDGAYNEQFF. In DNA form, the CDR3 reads TGTGCCAGTAGTCTCGACGGGGCATACAATGAGCAGTTCTTC.

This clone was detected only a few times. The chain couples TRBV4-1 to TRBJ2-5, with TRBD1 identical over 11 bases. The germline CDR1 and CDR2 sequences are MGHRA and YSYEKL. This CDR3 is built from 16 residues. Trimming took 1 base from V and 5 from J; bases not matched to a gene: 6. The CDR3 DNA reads TGCGCCAGCAGCCAAGGTTGGACAGGGGGCAGTGAGACCCAGTACTTC. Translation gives CASSQGWTGGSETQYF.

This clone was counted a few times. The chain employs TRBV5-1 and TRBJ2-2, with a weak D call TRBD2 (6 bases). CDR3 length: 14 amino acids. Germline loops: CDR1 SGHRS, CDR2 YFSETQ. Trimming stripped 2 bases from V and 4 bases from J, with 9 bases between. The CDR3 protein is CASSLRGSTGELFF. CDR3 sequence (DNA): TGCGCCAGCAGCTTACGGGGGTCCACCGGGGAGCTGTTTTTT.

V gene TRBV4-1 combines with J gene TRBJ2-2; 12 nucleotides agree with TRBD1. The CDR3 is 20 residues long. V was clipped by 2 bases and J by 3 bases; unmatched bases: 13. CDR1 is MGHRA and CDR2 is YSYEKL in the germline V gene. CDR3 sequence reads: CASSQPPGQGARGDTGELFF. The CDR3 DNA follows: TGCGCCAGCAGCCAACCACCGGGACAGGGGGCCCGCGGGGACACCGGGGAGCTGTTTTTT.

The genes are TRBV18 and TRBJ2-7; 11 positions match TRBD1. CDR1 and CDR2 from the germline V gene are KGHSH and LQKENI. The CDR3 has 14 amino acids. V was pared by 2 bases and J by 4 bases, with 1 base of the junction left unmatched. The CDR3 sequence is CASSPGQGAYEQYF. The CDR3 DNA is TGTGCCAGCTCACCAGGACAGGGGGCATACGAGCAGTACTTC.

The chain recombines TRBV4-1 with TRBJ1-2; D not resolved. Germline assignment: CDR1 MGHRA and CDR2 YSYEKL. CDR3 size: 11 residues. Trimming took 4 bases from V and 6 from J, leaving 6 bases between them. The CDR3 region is CASSRSNGYTF. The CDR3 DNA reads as TGCGCCAGCAGCCGGTCTAATGGCTACACCTTC.

The DNA for the CDR3 is TGTGCCAGCAGCTTAGGGGGGTTAGGTCCCGGGGAGCTGTTTTTT. This codes for CASSLGGLGPGELFF. The chain employs TRBV7-2 and TRBJ2-2; the D gene could be TRBD1 or TRBD2 (5 bases each). Trimming removed 1 base at V and 6 bases at J, with 12 bases between. There are 15 residues in the CDR3. Looked up from germline, CDR1 is SGHTA and CDR2 is FQGNSA. Together with reference TRBV7-2 and TRBJ2-2, the CDR3 gives the full variable domain: GAGVSQSPSNKVTEKGKDVELRCDPISGHTALYWYRQSLGQGLEFLIYFQGNSAPDKSGLPSDRFSAERTGGSVSTLTIQRTQQEDSAVYLCASSLGGLGPGELFFGEGSRLTVL.

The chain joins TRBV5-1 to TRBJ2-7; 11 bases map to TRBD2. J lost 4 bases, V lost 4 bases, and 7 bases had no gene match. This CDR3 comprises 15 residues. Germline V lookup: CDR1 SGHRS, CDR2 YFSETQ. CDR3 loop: CASSLGLADIYEQYF. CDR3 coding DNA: TGCGCCAGCAGCCTGGGACTAGCGGATATATACGAGCAGTACTTC.

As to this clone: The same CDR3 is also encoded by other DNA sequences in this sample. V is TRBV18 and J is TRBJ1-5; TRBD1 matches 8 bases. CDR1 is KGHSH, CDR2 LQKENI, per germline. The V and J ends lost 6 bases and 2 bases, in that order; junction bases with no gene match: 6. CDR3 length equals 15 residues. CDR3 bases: TGTGCCAGCTCCCCAGACAGGGGAGGCAATCAGCCCCAGCATTTT. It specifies CASSPDRGGNQPQHF.

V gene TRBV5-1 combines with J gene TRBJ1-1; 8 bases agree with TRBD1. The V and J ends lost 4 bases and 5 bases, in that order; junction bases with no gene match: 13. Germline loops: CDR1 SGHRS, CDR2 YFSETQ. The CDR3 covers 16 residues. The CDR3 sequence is CASSREPRGLATEAFF. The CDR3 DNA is TGCGCCAGCAGCCGCGAACCCAGGGGGCTGGCAACTGAAGCTTTCTTT.

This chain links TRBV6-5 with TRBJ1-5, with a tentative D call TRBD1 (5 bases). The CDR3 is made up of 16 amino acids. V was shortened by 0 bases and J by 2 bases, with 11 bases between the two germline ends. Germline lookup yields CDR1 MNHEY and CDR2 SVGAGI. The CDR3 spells CASSYSRQGGNQPQHF. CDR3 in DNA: TGTGCCAGCAGTTACTCGAGGCAGGGAGGCAATCAGCCCCAGCATTTT.

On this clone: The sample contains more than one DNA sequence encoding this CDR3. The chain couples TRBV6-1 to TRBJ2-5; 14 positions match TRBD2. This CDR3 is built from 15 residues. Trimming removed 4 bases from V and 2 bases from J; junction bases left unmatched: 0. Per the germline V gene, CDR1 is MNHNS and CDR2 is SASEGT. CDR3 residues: CASSGLAGGQETQYF. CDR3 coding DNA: TGTGCCAGCAGTGGACTAGCGGGGGGGCAAGAGACCCAGTACTTC.

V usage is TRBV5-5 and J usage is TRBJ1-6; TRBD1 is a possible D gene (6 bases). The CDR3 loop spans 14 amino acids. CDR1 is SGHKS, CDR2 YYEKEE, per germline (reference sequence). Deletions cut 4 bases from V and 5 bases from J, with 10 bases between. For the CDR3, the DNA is TGTGCCAGCAGCACTCGGACAGATAATTCACCCCTCCACTTT. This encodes CASSTRTDNSPLHF.

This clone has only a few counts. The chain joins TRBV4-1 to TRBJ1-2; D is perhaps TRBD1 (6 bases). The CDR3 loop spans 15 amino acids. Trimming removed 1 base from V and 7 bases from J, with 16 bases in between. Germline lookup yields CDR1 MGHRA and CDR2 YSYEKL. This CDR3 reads CASSQGLRGRTGYTF. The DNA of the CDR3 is TGCGCCAGCAGCCAAGGGCTCCGGGGGCGAACTGGCTACACCTTC.

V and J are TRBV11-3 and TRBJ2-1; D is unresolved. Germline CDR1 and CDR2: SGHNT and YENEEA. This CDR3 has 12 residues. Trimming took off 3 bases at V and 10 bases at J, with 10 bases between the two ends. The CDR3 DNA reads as TGTGCCAGCAGCTTCAGTACCGTAGAGCAGTTCTTC. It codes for CASSFSTVEQFF.

CDR3: CASSPHETQYF. The CDR3 DNA reads TGTGCCAGCAGCCCTCACGAGACCCAGTACTTC. The J gene is TRBJ2-5, the V gene TRBV11-2; no firm D call. The CDR3 runs to 11 residues. Trimming pared 5 bases from V and 5 bases from J, leaving 6 bases between. CDR1 and CDR2 (germline): SGHAT, FQNNGV.

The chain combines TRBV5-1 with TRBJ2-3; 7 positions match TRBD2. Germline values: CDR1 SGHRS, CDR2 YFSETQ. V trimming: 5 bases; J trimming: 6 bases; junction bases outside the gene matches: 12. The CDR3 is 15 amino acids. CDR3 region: CASSGGGAGSDTQYF. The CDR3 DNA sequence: TGCGCCAGCAGTGGGGGAGGAGCGGGGTCGGATACGCAGTATTTT.